The present entry profiles one T cell receptor beta chain with its context. An end of the junction differs from the germline gene, which may be a read error. The method was immunoSEQ multiplex PCR; TCRdb's version includes in-frame clones alone and lacks a portion of them. The table shows about 460,000 clones, with around 77% occurring only once. These data originate in a study of shared clonotypes between healthy human individuals. Germline V CDR1 and CDR2: MDHEN, SYDVKM. The CDR3 loop spans 12 amino acids. The genes are TRBV28 and TRBJ2-7; TRBD2 might be the D (7 bases). Input material: PBMCs. The clonotype was recovered from a woman between 40 and 55 years old in good health. Some clones in this sample may be carry-over from other donors' samples. The CDR3 DNA follows: TGTGCCAGCAGTACCCAAGGGGGAGGGCCGAACTTC. It yields the protein CASSTQGGGPNF.